The 27 T cell receptor beta chains below were found in one sample sequenced in a study of T cells after somatic rescue of genetic block. Method: immunoSEQ multiplex PCR; TCRdb's copy keeps in-frame clones and lacks some. The sample includes approximately 13,000 clones, approximately 70% of them seen just once. Sample: peripheral blood mononuclear cells (PBMCs). All receptors derive from a boy younger than 18.

This clone was seen a handful of times. The V gene is TRBV6-5, the J gene TRBJ1-2; the match to TRBD1 covers 10 bases. Germline V gene lookup returns CDR1 MNHEY and CDR2 SVGAGI. The CDR3 totals 15 residues. V gave up 6 bases and J gave up 4 bases; unmatched junction bases: 8. CDR3 coding DNA: TGTGCCAGCAGGGACCCCGGGACAGGGGTCTATGGCTACACCTTC. Protein: CASRDPGTGVYGYTF.

The chain carries TRBV27 and TRBJ2-1; no clear D. Germline V gene data show CDR1 as MNHEY and CDR2 as SMNVEV (reference sequence). Deletions cut 5 bases from V and 0 bases from J, with 11 bases between. The CDR3 runs 15 residues. The CDR3 is CASSPRRISYNEQFF. The CDR3 region has the DNA TGTGCCAGCAGTCCCAGACGGATCTCCTACAATGAGCAGTTCTTC.

V gene TRBV25-1 combines with J gene TRBJ2-3, with D possibly being TRBD2 (5 bases). Trimming pared 2 bases from V and 1 base from J, leaving 19 bases between. Per germline, CDR1 MGHDK and CDR2 SYGVNS. CDR3 length: 18 residues. CDR3 bases: TGTGCCAGCAGTGAAGCTCTCGGGAAAGGCTCGGGCACAGATACGCAGTATTTT. This encodes CASSEALGKGSGTDTQYF.

The J gene is TRBJ2-1, the V gene TRBV6-5; D may be TRBD1 (6 bases). Germline CDR1 and CDR2: MNHEY and SVGAGI. The CDR3 extends over 15 amino acids. V lost 0 bases and J lost 7, with 13 bases in between. The CDR3 DNA follows: TGTGCCAGCAGTTACTCGCACAGGGCCGGGAATGAGCAGTTCTTC. The encoded protein is CASSYSHRAGNEQFF.

V gene TRBV28 combines with J gene TRBJ1-1; D remains unclear. The CDR3 extends over 18 amino acids. V was clipped by 2 bases and J by 7 bases, with 26 bases between them. The V gene's germline CDR1 is MDHEN and CDR2 SYDVKM. This CDR3 is CASSLARGLASSSREAFF. In DNA form, the CDR3 reads TGTGCCAGCAGTTTAGCGAGAGGCCTCGCTTCGAGCAGCCGTGAAGCTTTCTTT.

The genes are TRBV5-3 and TRBJ1-3; unclear D gene. TRBV5-3 is noted as an ORF with a role that remains uncertain. V was pared by 7 bases and J by 1 base, with 0 bases between. This CDR3 region has 10 residues. The CDR3 region is CARSGNTIYF. CDR3 in DNA: TGTGCCAGATCTGGAAACACCATATATTTT.

The CDR3 bases are TGTGCCAGCAGTGGGCTGAGGTCTACTGGCGAGCAGTACTTC. It yields the protein CASSGLRSTGEQYF. This chain connects TRBV6-1 to TRBJ2-7; D is ambiguous. The length of the CDR3 is 14 residues. In germline, CDR1 is MNHNS, CDR2 SASEGT. Between the trimmed V and J ends, which lost 4 bases and 6 bases, there was a span of 16 bases.

The rearrangement links TRBV19 to TRBJ2-7, with 10 bases identical to TRBD1. CDR3 size: 13 residues. Germline lookup yields CDR1 LNHDA and CDR2 SQIVND (reference sequence). V dropped 6 bases and J dropped 4; count of bases not matched to a gene: 3. This CDR3 is CASSRDRGYEQYF. The CDR3 DNA is TGTGCCAGTAGCCGGGACAGGGGTTACGAGCAGTACTTC.

This clone is labeled medium-sized. J is TRBJ1-6 and V is TRBV5-1; no definite D call. The CDR3 spans 14 residues. V was clipped by 3 bases and J by 5 bases, with 9 bases between them. CDR1 is SGHRS and CDR2 is YFSETQ in the germline V gene. The DNA of the CDR3 is TGCGCCAGCAGCTCCGGACGGGATAATTCACCCCTCCACTTT. The encoded protein is CASSSGRDNSPLHF.

V is TRBV5-4 and J is TRBJ1-2; unclear D gene. Germline V gene sequence: CDR1 SGHNT, CDR2 YYREEE (reference sequence). The CDR3 is 12 amino acids. V lost 1 base to trimming and J lost 9 bases, with 10 bases between them. This CDR3 reads CASSLLEYSYTF. The CDR3 DNA follows: TGTGCCAGCAGCTTGCTGGAATACAGCTACACCTTC.

The chain couples TRBV28 to TRBJ1-4; unclear D gene. CDR1 is MDHEN, CDR2 SYDVKM, per germline. The V gene lost 8 bases and the J gene lost 10 bases, with 14 bases spanning the gap. There are 12 residues in the CDR3. CDR3 DNA sequence: TGTGCCAGCGGTGCCTTCGTGGGAAAACTGTTTTTT. Its translation: CASGAFVGKLFF.

This clone appeared a few times. This rearrangement joins TRBV28 to TRBJ1-4; 10 bases line up with TRBD1. Germline assignment: CDR1 MDHEN and CDR2 SYDVKM. There are 14 residues in the CDR3. V was pared by 6 bases and J by 7 bases, with 5 bases of the junction left unmatched. The CDR3 coding sequence is TGTGCCAGCAGGACAGGGGGCGCGGGTGAAAAACTGTTTTTT. This translates into CASRTGGAGEKLFF.

This rearrangement joins TRBV14 to TRBJ2-1; D is unclear. V was clipped by 1 base and J by 7 bases, with 8 bases between them. This CDR3 is 13 amino acids long. CDR1 is SGHDN, CDR2 FVKESK, per germline. CDR3 sequence reads: CASSQGNLNEQFF. The DNA for the CDR3 is TGTGCCAGCAGCCAAGGGAACCTTAATGAGCAGTTCTTC.

This clone qualifies as medium-sized. The rearrangement links TRBV28 to TRBJ2-7, with TRBD1 matching over 9 bases. The germline V gene has CDR1 MDHEN and CDR2 SYDVKM. The CDR3 spans 15 residues. The junction had 9 bases not matched to a gene; V was cut back by 3 bases and J by 6 bases. The CDR3 loop is CASSFRDRDSGEQYF. The CDR3 DNA follows: TGTGCCAGCAGTTTCCGGGACAGGGATTCAGGCGAGCAGTACTTC.

The J gene is TRBJ1-3, the V gene TRBV5-1, with 10 bases that match TRBD1. V gave up 2 bases and J gave up 3 bases; unmatched junction bases: 2. Per the germline V gene, CDR1 is SGHRS and CDR2 is YFSETQ. The CDR3 consists of 15 residues. CDR3 loop: CASSFGTGDGNTIYF. As DNA, the CDR3 is TGCGCCAGCAGCTTCGGGACAGGGGATGGAAACACCATATATTTT.

This clone has just a few counts. This chain connects TRBV5-1 to TRBJ2-7; the match to TRBD1 covers 9 bases. The CDR3 spans 15 residues. CDR1 and CDR2 (germline): SGHRS, YFSETQ. Trimming at V came to 6 bases and at J to 0 bases, leaving 7 bases not matched to a gene. In DNA form, the CDR3 reads TGCGCCAGCAAGGGGACAGGGATGAGCTCCTACGAGCAGTACTTC. It specifies CASKGTGMSSYEQYF.

V is TRBV29-1 and J is TRBJ2-4; D might be TRBD2 (6 bases). The V and J ends lost 6 bases and 7 bases respectively, with 22 bases between them. CDR1 SQVTM and CDR2 ANQGSEA come from the germline V gene. The CDR3 sequence is 15 residues long. The CDR3 loop is CSVTSQGGGWNIQYF. The DNA of the CDR3 is TGCAGCGTAACTTCGCAGGGCGGAGGGTGGAACATTCAGTACTTC. The full variable domain, with the rest looked up from reference TRBV29-1 and TRBJ2-4, is SAVISQKPSRDICQRGTSLTIQCQVDSQVTMMFWYRQQPGQSLTLIATANQGSEATYESGFVIDKFPISRPNLTFSTLTVSNMSPEDSSIYLCSVTSQGGGWNIQYFGAGTRLSVL.

The rearrangement links TRBV25-1 to TRBJ2-2; D gene uncertain. V dropped 4 bases and J dropped 3 bases, with 6 bases sitting between them. Germline CDR1 and CDR2: MGHDK and SYGVNS. This CDR3 comprises 13 residues. CDR3 nucleotides: TGTGCCAGCAGTGCCAGAGACACCGGGGAGCTGTTTTTT. Translated, it gives CASSARDTGELFF.

The chain joins TRBV5-6 to TRBJ1-1, with D possibly TRBD1 on 5 matching bases. Per germline, CDR1 SGHDT and CDR2 YYEEEE. The CDR3 is 15 amino acids. V was shortened by 3 bases and J by 2 bases, with 14 bases between the two germline ends. CDR3 nucleotides: TGTGCCAGCAGCTGGACATTTGGGGATAACACTGAAGCTTTCTTT. Translating gives CASSWTFGDNTEAFF.

This CDR3 reads CASSAQGHTGPYGYTF. CDR3 nucleotide sequence: TGTGCCAGCAGCGCACAGGGGCATACCGGCCCCTATGGCTACACCTTC. The rearrangement links TRBV9 to TRBJ1-2, with TRBD1 matching 7 bases. This CDR3 has 16 amino acids. V was clipped by 3 bases and J by 4 bases; unmatched bases: 12. Germline CDR1 is SGDLS and CDR2 is YYNGEE.

The V call is TRBV18, the J call TRBJ2-5; D is perhaps TRBD1 (5 bases). V was cut by 6 bases and J by 1 base, with 12 bases left in between. This CDR3 is 14 amino acids long. CDR1 KGHSH and CDR2 LQKENI come from the germline V gene. As DNA, the CDR3 is TGTGCCAGCTCCACGACAGAACTCCAAGAGACCCAGTACTTC. It specifies CASSTTELQETQYF.

Notes on this clone: One end of the junction fails to match germline, which may point to a read error. CDR3 sequence: CASSQASGGAPNF. The CDR3 nucleotides read TGTGCCAGCAGCCAAGCGAGCGGGGGGGCCCCAAATTTT. The J gene is TRBJ2-3, the V gene TRBV4-2; 10 positions agree with TRBD2. The CDR3 consists of 13 residues. CDR1 LGHNA and CDR2 YNFKEQ come from the germline V gene.

The V and J genes are TRBV29-1 and TRBJ1-1; D gene uncertain. The CDR3 runs to 16 residues. Germline values: CDR1 SQVTM, CDR2 ANQGSEA. Trimming took off 0 bases at V and 0 bases at J, with 14 bases between the two ends. The CDR3 region is CSVEDHSGGLNTEAFF. DNA for the CDR3: TGCAGCGTTGAAGATCACTCAGGCGGACTGAACACTGAAGCTTTCTTT.

CDR3 bases: TGTGCCAGCAGCTTAGATGGCGGGGGCCTTAACACCGGGGAGCTGTTTTTT. This gives the protein CASSLDGGGLNTGELFF. The chain couples TRBV11-3 to TRBJ2-2; tentatively, D is TRBD2 (7 bases). The germline V and J ends were trimmed by 0 bases and 2 bases, with 13 bases remaining between them. Germline CDR1 reads SGHNT; CDR2 reads YENEEA. CDR3 length equals 17 residues.

This clone has only one observation. This sequence joins TRBV18 and TRBJ2-7, with D possibly called TRBD1 or TRBD2 (5 bases each). Trimming pared 3 bases from V and 12 bases from J, leaving 30 bases between. CDR3 length equals 17 residues. The V gene's germline CDR1 is KGHSH and CDR2 LQKENI. This chain's CDR3 is CASSPSRGEDTATGRYF. The CDR3 DNA is TGTGCCAGCTCACCGTCAAGGGGAGAGGATACGGCGACGGGGCGGTACTTC.

The chain recombines TRBV13 with TRBJ1-1; D might be TRBD1 (6 bases). The CDR3 has 17 residues. V lost 2 bases, J lost 0 bases, and 16 bases lay in between. Germline V gene lookup returns CDR1 PRHDT and CDR2 FYEKMQ (reference sequence). CDR3 residues: CASSLLYFRTVNTEAFF. In DNA, the CDR3 is TGTGCCAGCAGCTTACTCTATTTCCGGACAGTGAACACTGAAGCTTTCTTT. Together with reference TRBV13 and TRBJ1-1, the CDR3 gives the full variable domain: AAGVIQSPRHLIKEKRETATLKCYPIPRHDTVYWYQQGPGQDPQFLISFYEKMQSDKGSIPDRFSAQQFSDYHSELNMSSLELGDSALYFCASSLLYFRTVNTEAFFGQGTRLTVV.

The gene calls are TRBV7-9 and TRBJ1-2; D perhaps matches TRBD1 (6 bases). This CDR3 contains 14 residues. Deletions cut 5 bases from V and 4 bases from J, with 14 bases between. Per the germline V gene, CDR1 is SEHNR and CDR2 is FQNEAQ (reference sequence). CDR3 DNA: TGTGCCAGCAGCAGCGATTGGGGGGCCTATGGCTACACCTTC. Protein sequence: CASSSDWGAYGYTF.